The entry below gives a single TCR beta chain sequence along with its context. This clonotype was detected a few times. It lacks a known antigen. It may be a read error: a sequence one base away is much more abundant. This sample was taken from a study of neurological immune-mediated disorders (dated by TCRdb to between 2019 and 2020). With regard to the full study: The study compared peripheral blood TCR-beta repertoires of HTLV-I-associated myelopathy (HAM/TSP) patients, multiple sclerosis patients and healthy controls using UMI-based sequencing. Longitudinal samples, technical triplicates and paired sorted CD4+ and CD8+ T-cell subsets, alongside PBMC samples, were included among the approximately 98 TCR-beta libraries. The cohort was made up of about 65 subjects, consisting of 14 HAM/TSP patients, about 34 multiple sclerosis patients and 20 healthy controls. Beyond this particular receptor, the publication reports: TCR clonal expansion was greatest in HAM/TSP patients and smallest in MS patients, who ranked below even healthy controls. Expanded clones from different subjects shared no identical CDR3 amino acid sequences, which suggests that TCR-beta repertoires were private in all groups.

cDNA was synthesized by template-switch 5'RACE using a primer with a 10-nucleotide random unique molecular identifier that tagged each TCR transcript. Every sequencing run yielded over 160 million TCR-beta sequences covering 15-18 subjects. Total RNA was extracted with the RNeasy kit. Using the KAPA Real-time Library Amplification kit, TCR-beta VDJ regions were amplified with primers for the TCR constant region and the 5'RACE anchor. A first PCR added sample indexes and Illumina adaptors, and a second PCR then raised library yield. The roughly 650 bp TCR product was size-selected on a 2% E-gel SizeSelection system after Ampure bead purification. Before pooling, library quality was checked on a Bioanalyzer, concentration was measured with Qubit, and libraries were quantified with the Kapa Library Quantification kit. An Illumina HiSeq 2500 was used to sequence the libraries paired-end at 2 x 150 bp. To increase sequence diversity, roughly 24-31% phiX was spiked into each library pool. Regarding the original processing steps: Quality-filtered reads were processed with the UMI-based MiGEC pipeline, which removed over 80% of raw TCR sequences during error correction. IMGT germline references were used for aligning VDJ genes, and each clonotype was defined as a unique CDR3 amino acid sequence together with its V-J genes. Clonal expansion, Shannon diversity and CDR3 relatedness (CalcPairwiseDistances, ClusterSamples) were evaluated with VDJtools, and phylogenetic trees were built with CLCbio workbench. Clones with at least 8 unique UMIs were defined as expanded, with this threshold being based on coefficient-of-variation modelling across technical triplicates. TCRdb trimmed the raw reads at Q25, called clones with MiXCR and kept productive beta chains. Each entry is one CDR3 protein sequence, shown with its most common DNA and genes. These V and J calls derive from TCRdb rather than the authors' analysis. Present in this sample are roughly 60,000 distinct CDR3 sequences, about an eighth of which were seen just once. The top ten clonotypes cover 1.8% of the sample.

Healthy controls were blood bank volunteers in Maryland, USA. For unsorted PBMC libraries, 2 million PBMCs were used after storage in RNAlater at -80 degrees C until RNA extraction. PBMCs were separated from peripheral blood using Ficoll-Hypaque density gradient centrifugation and then cryopreserved in liquid nitrogen. Trimming at the junction amounts to 3 bases on V and 8 bases on J, and the germline ends lie 4 bases apart. The germline V gene yields MNHEY for CDR1 and SVGAGI for CDR2. The CDR3 numbers 10 residues from cysteine through phenylalanine. Only the CDR3 DNA stays, 30 bases, in frame from base 1.

The rearrangement combines TRBV6-5 with TRBJ2-5; the D gene is unclear. This TCR derives from a man in his sixties in good health. What was sequenced was PBMCs. The CDR3 is CASSYSTQYF. The DNA reads TGTGCCAGCAGTTATTCTACCCAGTACTTC.